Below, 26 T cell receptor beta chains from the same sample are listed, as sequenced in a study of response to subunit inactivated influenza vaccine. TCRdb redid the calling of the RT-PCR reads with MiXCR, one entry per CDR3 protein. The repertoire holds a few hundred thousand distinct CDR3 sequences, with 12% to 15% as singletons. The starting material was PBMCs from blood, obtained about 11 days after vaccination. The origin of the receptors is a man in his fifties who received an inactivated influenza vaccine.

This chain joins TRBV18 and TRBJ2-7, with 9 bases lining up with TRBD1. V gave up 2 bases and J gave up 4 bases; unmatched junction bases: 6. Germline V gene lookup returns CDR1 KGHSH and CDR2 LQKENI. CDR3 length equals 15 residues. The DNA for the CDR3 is TGTGCCAGCTCACCAAACCCGGGACAGGGTTACGAGCAGTACTTC. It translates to CASSPNPGQGYEQYF.

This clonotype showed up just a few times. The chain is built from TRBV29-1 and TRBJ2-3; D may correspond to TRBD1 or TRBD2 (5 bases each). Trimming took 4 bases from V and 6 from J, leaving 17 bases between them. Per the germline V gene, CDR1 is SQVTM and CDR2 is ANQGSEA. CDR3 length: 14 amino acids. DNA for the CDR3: TGCAGCGTTGGGGGGAACGGTCGGGCGGATACGCAGTATTTT. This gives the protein CSVGGNGRADTQYF.

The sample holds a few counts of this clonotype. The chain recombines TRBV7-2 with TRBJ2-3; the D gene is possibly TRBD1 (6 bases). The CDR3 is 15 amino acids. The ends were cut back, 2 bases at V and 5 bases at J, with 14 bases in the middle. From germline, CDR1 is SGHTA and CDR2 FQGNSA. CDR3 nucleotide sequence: TGTGCCAGCAGCTTACAGGGGTTGGTAGGAGATACGCAGTATTTT. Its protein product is CASSLQGLVGDTQYF.

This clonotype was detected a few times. The CDR3 sequence: CASSPLLRQSPEAFF. The CDR3 nucleotides are TGTGCCAGCAGTCCCCTACTTAGACAGTCACCCGAAGCTTTCTTT. The gene calls are TRBV12-3 or TRBV12-4 and TRBJ1-1; D perhaps matches TRBD1 (5 bases). CDR3 size: 15 residues. V lost 5 bases, J lost 8 bases, and 21 bases lay in between.

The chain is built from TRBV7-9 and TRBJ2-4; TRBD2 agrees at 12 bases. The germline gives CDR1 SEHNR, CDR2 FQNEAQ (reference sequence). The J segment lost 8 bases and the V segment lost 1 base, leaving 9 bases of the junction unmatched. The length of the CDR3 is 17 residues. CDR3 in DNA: TGTGCCAGCAGCTTAGGATCTAGCGGGAGGGGGTCCGACATTCAGTACTTC. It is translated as CASSLGSSGRGSDIQYF.

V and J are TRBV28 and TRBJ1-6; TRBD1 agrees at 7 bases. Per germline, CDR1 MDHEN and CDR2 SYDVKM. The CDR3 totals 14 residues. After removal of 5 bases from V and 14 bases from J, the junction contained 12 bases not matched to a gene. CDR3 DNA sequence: TGTGCCAGCAGTCCCACAGGGGAAGCTCGAGCCCTCCACTTT. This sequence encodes CASSPTGEARALHF.

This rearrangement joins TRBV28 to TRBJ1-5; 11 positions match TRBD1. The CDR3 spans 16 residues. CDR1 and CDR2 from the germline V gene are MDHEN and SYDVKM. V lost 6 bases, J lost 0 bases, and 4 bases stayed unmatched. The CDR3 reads CASRGQGAVSNQPQHF. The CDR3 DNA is TGTGCCAGCAGAGGACAGGGGGCGGTTAGCAATCAGCCCCAGCATTTT.

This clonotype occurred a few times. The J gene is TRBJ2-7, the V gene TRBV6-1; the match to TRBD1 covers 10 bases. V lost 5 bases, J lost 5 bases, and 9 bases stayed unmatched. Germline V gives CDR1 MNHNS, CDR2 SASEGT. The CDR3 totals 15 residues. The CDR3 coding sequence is TGTGCCAGCAGTCTTGGGACAGGGGCTATCCACGAGCAGTACTTC. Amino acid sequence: CASSLGTGAIHEQYF.

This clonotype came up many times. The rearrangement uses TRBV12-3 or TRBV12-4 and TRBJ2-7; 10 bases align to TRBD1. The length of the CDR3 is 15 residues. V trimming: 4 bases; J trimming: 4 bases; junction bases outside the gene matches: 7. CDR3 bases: TGTGCCAGCAGTTCGCCGGGACAGGGGTCTTACGAGCAGTACTTC. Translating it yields CASSSPGQGSYEQYF.

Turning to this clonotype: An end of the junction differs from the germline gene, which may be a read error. The CDR3 loop is CASSPGGVDYSLFF. The CDR3 DNA follows: TGTGCCAGCAGTCCCGGCGGGGTGGACTATTCTCTCTTTTTC. V gene TRBV12-3 or TRBV12-4 combines with J gene TRBJ2-5; possible D gene TRBD2, 6 bases. This CDR3 has 14 residues.

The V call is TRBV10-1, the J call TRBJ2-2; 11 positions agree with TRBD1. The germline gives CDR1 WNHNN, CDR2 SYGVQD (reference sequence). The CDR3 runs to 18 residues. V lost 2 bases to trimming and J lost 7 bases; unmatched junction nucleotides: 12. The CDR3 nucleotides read TGCGCCAGCAGTGAGGCCGGACAGGGGGCGATTAATGGCGGGGAGCTGTTTTTT. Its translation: CASSEAGQGAINGGELFF.

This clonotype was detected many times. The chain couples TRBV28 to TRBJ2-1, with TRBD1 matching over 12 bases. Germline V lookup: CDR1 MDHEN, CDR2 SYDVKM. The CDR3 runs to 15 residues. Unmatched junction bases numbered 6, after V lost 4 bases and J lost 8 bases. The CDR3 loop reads CASSSGTGGRDEQFF. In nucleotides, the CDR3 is TGTGCCAGCAGTTCGGGGACAGGGGGCAGGGATGAGCAGTTCTTC.

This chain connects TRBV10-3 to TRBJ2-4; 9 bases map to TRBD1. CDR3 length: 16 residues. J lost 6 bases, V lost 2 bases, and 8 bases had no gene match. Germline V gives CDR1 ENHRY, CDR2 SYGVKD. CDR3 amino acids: CAISENLGGQGNIQYF. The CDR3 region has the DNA TGTGCCATCAGTGAGAATTTAGGGGGACAGGGAAACATTCAGTACTTC.

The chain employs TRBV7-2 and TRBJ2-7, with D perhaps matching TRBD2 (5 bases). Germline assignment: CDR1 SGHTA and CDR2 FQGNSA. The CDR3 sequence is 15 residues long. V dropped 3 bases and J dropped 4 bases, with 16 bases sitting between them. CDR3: CASSFFEGSGYEQYF. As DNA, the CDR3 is TGTGCCAGCAGCTTTTTCGAGGGATCCGGGTACGAGCAGTACTTC.

CDR3 nucleotide sequence: TGTGCCAGCAGCAGATCGGGCGGTGAGCAGTTCTTC. Protein product: CASSRSGGEQFF. The J gene is TRBJ2-1, the V gene TRBV12-3 or TRBV12-4; no clear D gene. CDR3 size: 12 residues. V lost 6 bases to trimming and J lost 9 bases, with 12 bases between them.

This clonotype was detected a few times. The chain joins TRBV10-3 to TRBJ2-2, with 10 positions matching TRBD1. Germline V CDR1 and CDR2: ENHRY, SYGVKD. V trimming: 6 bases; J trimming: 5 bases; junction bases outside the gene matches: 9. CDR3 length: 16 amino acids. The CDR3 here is CAISPSGTGATGELFF. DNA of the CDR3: TGTGCCATCAGCCCATCCGGGACAGGGGCGACCGGGGAGCTGTTTTTT.

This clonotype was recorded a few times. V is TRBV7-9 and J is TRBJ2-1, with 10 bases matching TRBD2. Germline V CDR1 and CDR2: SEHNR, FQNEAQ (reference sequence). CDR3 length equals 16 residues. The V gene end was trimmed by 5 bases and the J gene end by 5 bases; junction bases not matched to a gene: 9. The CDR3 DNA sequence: TGTGCCAGCAGCCCCCTCCCAGCGGGAGGGGACAATGAGCAGTTCTTC. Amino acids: CASSPLPAGGDNEQFF.

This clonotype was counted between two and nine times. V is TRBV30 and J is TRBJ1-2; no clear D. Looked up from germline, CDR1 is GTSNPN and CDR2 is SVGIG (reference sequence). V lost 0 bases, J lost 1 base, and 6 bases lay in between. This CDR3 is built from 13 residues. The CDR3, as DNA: TGTGCCTGGAGTGTACTAGTTAACTATGGCTACACCTTC. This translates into CAWSVLVNYGYTF.

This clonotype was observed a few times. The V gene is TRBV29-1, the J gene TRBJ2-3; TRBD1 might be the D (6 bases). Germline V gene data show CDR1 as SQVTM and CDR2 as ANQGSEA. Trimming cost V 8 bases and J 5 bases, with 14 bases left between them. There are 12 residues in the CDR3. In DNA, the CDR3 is TGCAGCCTGGGACACTTCGGAGATACGCAGTATTTT. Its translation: CSLGHFGDTQYF.

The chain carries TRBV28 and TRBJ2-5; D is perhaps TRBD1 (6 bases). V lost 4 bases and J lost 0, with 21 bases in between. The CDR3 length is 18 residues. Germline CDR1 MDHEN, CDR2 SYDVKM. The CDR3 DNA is TGTGCCAGCAGTTCCCCGGCGGCAGGGGCGGTGTACCAAGAGACCCAGTACTTC. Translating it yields CASSSPAAGAVYQETQYF. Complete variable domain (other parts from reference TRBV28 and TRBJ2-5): DVKVTQSSRYLVKRTGEKVFLECVQDMDHENMFWYRQDPGLGLRLIYFSYDVKMKEKGDIPEGYSVSREKKERFSLILESASTNQTSMYLCASSSPAAGAVYQETQYFGPGTRLLVL.

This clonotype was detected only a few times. CDR3 nucleotides: TGTGCCAGCAGCTTGTTTATTGGGGGATCACCCCTCCACTTT. Translated, it gives CASSLFIGGSPLHF. The rearrangement joins TRBV7-2 to TRBJ1-6, with D possibly being TRBD1 (5 bases). This CDR3 is built from 14 residues. The germline V and J ends were trimmed by 3 bases and 10 bases, with 13 bases remaining between them. The germline V gene encodes CDR1 SGHTA and CDR2 FQGNSA.

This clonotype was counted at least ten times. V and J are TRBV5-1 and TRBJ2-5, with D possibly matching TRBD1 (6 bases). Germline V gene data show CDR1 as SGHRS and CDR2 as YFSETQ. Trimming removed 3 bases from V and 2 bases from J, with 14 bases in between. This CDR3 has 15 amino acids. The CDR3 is CASSSTSGVQETQYF. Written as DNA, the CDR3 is TGCGCCAGCAGCTCGACCTCAGGGGTTCAAGAGACCCAGTACTTC.

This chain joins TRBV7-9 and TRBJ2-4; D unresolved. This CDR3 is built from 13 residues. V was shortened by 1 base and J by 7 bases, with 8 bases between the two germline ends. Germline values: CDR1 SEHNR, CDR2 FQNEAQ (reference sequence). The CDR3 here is CASSLGVANIQYF. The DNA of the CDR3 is TGTGCCAGCAGCTTAGGAGTGGCTAACATTCAGTACTTC.

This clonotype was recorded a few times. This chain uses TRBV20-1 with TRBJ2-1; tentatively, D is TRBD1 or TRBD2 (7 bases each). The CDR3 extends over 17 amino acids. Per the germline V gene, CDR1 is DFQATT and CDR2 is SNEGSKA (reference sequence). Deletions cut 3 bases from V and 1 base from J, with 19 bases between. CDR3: CSARDPNQGGSYNEQFF. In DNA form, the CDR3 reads TGCAGTGCTAGGGACCCAAATCAGGGGGGGTCCTACAATGAGCAGTTCTTC.

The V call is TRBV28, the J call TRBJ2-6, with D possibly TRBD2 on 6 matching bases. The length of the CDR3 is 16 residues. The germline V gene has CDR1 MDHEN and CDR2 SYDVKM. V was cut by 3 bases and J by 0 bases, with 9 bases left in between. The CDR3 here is CASSFFGSSGANVLTF. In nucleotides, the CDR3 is TGTGCCAGCAGTTTCTTCGGGAGCTCTGGGGCCAACGTCCTGACTTTC.

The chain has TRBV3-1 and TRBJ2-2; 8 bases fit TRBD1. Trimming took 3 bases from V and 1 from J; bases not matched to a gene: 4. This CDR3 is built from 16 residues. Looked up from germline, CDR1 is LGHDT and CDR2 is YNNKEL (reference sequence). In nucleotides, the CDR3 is TGTGCCAGCAGCCATTCCGGGACAGGGAACACCGGGGAGCTGTTTTTT. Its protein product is CASSHSGTGNTGELFF.